The 32 T cell receptor beta chains presented below share a single source sample, sequenced in a study of blood T cell repertoires in COVID-19 (dated by TCRdb to 2020 to 2021). Library construction relied on the immunoSEQ multiplex PCR assay. The table was pulled from immuneACCESS by TCRdb, which kept in-frame rearrangements only. Such tables lose some clones; where checked, under half of the loss comes from unresolved V genes, and the rest has no known cause. This sample gives approximately 120,000 clones in total; approximately 82% of them show up just once. The ten biggest clones cover around 4% of the sample. Sequenced sample: peripheral blood. The receptors come from a woman in her 50s with acute or convalescent COVID-19.

This clone was observed a few times. J is TRBJ1-5 and V is TRBV18; D ambiguous. Germline V gene sequence: CDR1 KGHSH, CDR2 LQKENI. The CDR3 is made up of 16 amino acids. Trimming took 1 base from V and 0 from J, leaving 10 bases between them. This CDR3 is CASSPLKDYSNQPQHF. In DNA, the CDR3 is TGTGCCAGCTCACCACTCAAGGACTATAGCAATCAGCCCCAGCATTTT.

The chain has TRBV18 and TRBJ1-1; D might be TRBD1 (6 bases). CDR1 and CDR2 from the germline V gene are KGHSH and LQKENI. The CDR3 spans 17 residues. With 0 bases removed from V and 1 base from J, the gap between germline ends came to 15 bases. CDR3 in amino acids: CASSPPGGGAGNTEAFF. As DNA, the CDR3 is TGTGCCAGCTCACCACCTGGCGGGGGCGCAGGGAACACTGAAGCTTTCTTT.

This clone was seen more than once but under ten times. The gene calls are TRBV24-1 and TRBJ2-1, with 9 bases fitting TRBD1. The CDR3 covers 15 residues. Germline CDR1 is KGHDR and CDR2 is SFDVKD. Trimming cost V 4 bases and J 8 bases; bases outside gene matches: 8. The CDR3 region is CATSDPGQGSYEQFF. For the CDR3, the DNA is TGTGCCACCAGTGACCCGGGACAGGGTTCGTATGAGCAGTTCTTC.

This clone showed up many times. The chain employs TRBV6-5 and TRBJ2-1, with 9 positions matching TRBD2. The trim removed 2 bases at V and 10 bases at J, leaving 12 bases unmatched. The CDR3 has 16 residues. In germline, CDR1 is MNHEY, CDR2 SVGAGI. CDR3 sequence reads: CASSYGAAGGPKEQFF. CDR3 bases: TGTGCCAGCAGTTACGGGGCTGCGGGGGGGCCAAAGGAGCAGTTCTTC.

This clone showed up just once. The genes are TRBV2 and TRBJ2-5, with 12 bases lining up with TRBD2. V lost 7 bases and J lost 5; bases outside the gene matches: 5. The length of the CDR3 is 14 residues. Germline V lookup: CDR1 SNHLY, CDR2 FYNNEI. DNA for the CDR3: TGTGCCAGCACCCAACTAGCGGGGGGTGAGACCCAGTACTTC. This sequence encodes CASTQLAGGETQYF.

The chain recombines TRBV15 with TRBJ1-1; a possible D gene is TRBD1 (5 bases). Germline values: CDR1 LNHNV, CDR2 YYDKDF (reference sequence). The germline V and J ends were trimmed by 5 bases and 1 base, with 8 bases remaining between them. The CDR3 is 13 amino acids. CDR3 bases: TGTGCCACCAGCGGACAATGGAACACTGAAGCTTTCTTT. Its translation: CATSGQWNTEAFF.

The CDR3: CASSLNGDTQYF. Written as DNA, the CDR3 is TGCGCCAGCAGCTTGAACGGAGATACGCAGTATTTT. V and J are TRBV5-1 and TRBJ2-3; D is undetermined. Trimming took 1 base from V and 5 from J, leaving 5 bases between them. Per germline, CDR1 SGHRS and CDR2 YFSETQ. The CDR3 consists of 12 residues.

V is TRBV6-5 and J is TRBJ1-1, with unresolved D. Germline V gene sequence: CDR1 MNHEY, CDR2 SVGAGI. The CDR3 length is 14 residues. V lost 8 bases to trimming and J lost 5 bases, with 18 bases between them. This CDR3 reads CASRNQNSGTEAFF. The CDR3 DNA reads TGTGCCAGCCGTAATCAAAACAGCGGGACTGAAGCTTTCTTT.

This sequence joins TRBV5-1 and TRBJ2-5, with D possibly TRBD2 on 6 matching bases. The CDR3 extends over 14 amino acids. The V gene lost 4 bases and the J gene lost 2 bases, with 12 bases spanning the gap. The germline gives CDR1 SGHRS, CDR2 YFSETQ. DNA for the CDR3: TGCGCCAGCAGCCAAACTAGCTTACAAGAGACCCAGTACTTC. Translating gives CASSQTSLQETQYF.

This rearrangement joins TRBV6-1 to TRBJ1-3; unclear D gene. CDR3 size: 11 residues. The V gene lost 3 bases and the J gene lost 13 bases, with 10 bases spanning the gap. Germline assignment: CDR1 MNHNS and CDR2 SASEGT. The CDR3 is CASSDQGGIYF. CDR3 DNA: TGTGCCAGCAGTGATCAAGGAGGTATATATTTT.

At least ten counts were recorded for this clone. V is TRBV7-8 and J is TRBJ1-5, with D hard to call. The V gene lost 5 bases and the J gene lost 2 bases, with 13 bases spanning the gap. Per germline, CDR1 SGHVS and CDR2 FQNEAQ. The CDR3 is 15 residues long. The CDR3 protein is CASSASGSGNQPQHF. The DNA for the CDR3 is TGTGCCAGCAGCGCTAGCGGGTCCGGCAATCAGCCCCAGCATTTT.

The rearrangement uses TRBV28 and TRBJ1-1, with TRBD1 matching over 8 bases. There are 15 residues in the CDR3. The junction had 6 bases not matched to a gene; V was cut back by 4 bases and J by 2 bases. CDR1 is MDHEN and CDR2 is SYDVKM in the germline V gene. The CDR3 sequence: CASSSPGQGNTEAFF. In DNA, the CDR3 is TGTGCCAGCAGTTCCCCCGGACAGGGCAACACTGAAGCTTTCTTT.

This clone was detected once. V and J are TRBV28 and TRBJ1-2; D is possibly TRBD1 (6 bases). CDR1 is MDHEN, CDR2 SYDVKM, per germline. The ends were cut back, 2 bases at V and 7 bases at J, with 11 bases in the middle. The CDR3 is 13 amino acids. CDR3 sequence (DNA): TGTGCCAGCAGTTTACTGGGGGCGTTTGGCTACACCTTC. It codes for CASSLLGAFGYTF.

This clone was counted once. The rearrangement joins TRBV18 to TRBJ1-5, with 7 bases matching TRBD1. The V gene's germline CDR1 is KGHSH and CDR2 LQKENI. The CDR3 is made up of 14 amino acids. V shed 6 bases, J shed 7 bases, and the junction held 9 bases outside the gene matches. This CDR3 reads CASSAGTEKQPQHF. CDR3 nucleotide sequence: TGTGCCAGCTCGGCCGGGACAGAGAAACAGCCCCAGCATTTT.

This chain joins TRBV28 and TRBJ2-7, with D possibly being TRBD1 (6 bases). CDR1 MDHEN and CDR2 SYDVKM come from the germline V gene. Trimming pared 6 bases from V and 11 bases from J, leaving 20 bases between. This CDR3 contains 13 residues. The CDR3 DNA reads as TGTGCCAGCAGAACAGGGACAAGAGTACGTAAGTACTTC. Translating it yields CASRTGTRVRKYF.

This clone has a single count. The chain joins TRBV5-5 to TRBJ1-6, with D tentatively TRBD1 (5 bases). The CDR3 runs 16 residues. V was cut by 4 bases and J by 14 bases, with 25 bases left in between. Germline assignment: CDR1 SGHKS and CDR2 YYEKEE (reference sequence). The CDR3 spells CASSPGGSTSTWALHF. The DNA for the CDR3 is TGTGCCAGCAGCCCGGGGGGGAGTACGTCTACTTGGGCCCTCCACTTT.

This clone was counted a single time. The genes are TRBV6-5 and TRBJ1-4; 7 bases match TRBD1. The CDR3 length is 14 residues. Germline V gene lookup returns CDR1 MNHEY and CDR2 SVGAGI. V shed 5 bases, J shed 7 bases, and the junction held 7 bases outside the gene matches. The CDR3 bases are TGTGCCAGCAGTAGACAGGGAGGTGGTGAAAAACTGTTTTTT. Protein: CASSRQGGGEKLFF.

This chain connects TRBV4-1 to TRBJ2-7; 10 bases are a match to TRBD1. With 1 base clipped from V and 7 bases from J, the junction kept 4 bases outside the gene matches. Germline CDR1 and CDR2: MGHRA and YSYEKL. The CDR3 totals 14 residues. In DNA form, the CDR3 reads TGCGCCAGCAGCCAAGGGGACAGGGGTGGGGAGCAGTACTTC. This sequence encodes CASSQGDRGGEQYF.

This rearrangement joins TRBV7-6 to TRBJ2-1; TRBD2 agrees at 12 bases. CDR3 length equals 16 residues. V shed 4 bases, J shed 6 bases, and the junction held 7 bases outside the gene matches. Germline V CDR1 and CDR2: SGHVS, FNYEAQ. The CDR3, as DNA: TGTGCCAGCAGCTCCTCGGCTAGCGGGAGGGCCAATGAGCAGTTCTTC. Its protein is CASSSSASGRANEQFF.

The chain recombines TRBV19 with TRBJ1-1; no definite D call. This CDR3 has 12 amino acids. V dropped 8 bases and J dropped 4 bases, with 11 bases sitting between them. CDR1 and CDR2 from the germline V gene are LNHDA and SQIVND (reference sequence). The CDR3, as DNA: TGTGCCAGTCCAGTTTTGTTCACTGAAGCTTTCTTT. Translation: CASPVLFTEAFF.

The chain joins TRBV11-1 to TRBJ1-1; tentatively, D is TRBD1 (6 bases). V was trimmed by 5 bases and J by 8 bases, leaving 9 bases between them. The germline CDR1 and CDR2 sequences are SGHAT and FQDESV (reference sequence). This CDR3 has 11 amino acids. The CDR3 nucleotides are TGTGCCAGCAGCAACCAGGGGGAAGCTTTCTTT. It is translated as CASSNQGEAFF.

This chain joins TRBV6-5 and TRBJ1-2; D might be TRBD1 (6 bases). The germline V gene has CDR1 MNHEY and CDR2 SVGAGI. This CDR3 comprises 15 residues. Trimming removed 5 bases from V and 0 bases from J, with 13 bases in between. The CDR3 is CASSQGYSSNYGYTF. DNA for the CDR3: TGTGCCAGCAGTCAGGGGTATTCTTCTAACTATGGCTACACCTTC.

The gene calls are TRBV19 and TRBJ2-3, with 7 positions matching TRBD2. This CDR3 has 13 residues. Germline V gene lookup returns CDR1 LNHDA and CDR2 SQIVND (reference sequence). J gave up 6 bases and V 6 bases, and 6 bases lay outside the gene matches. CDR3 DNA: TGTGCCAGTAGCTCACCAGCGGGGGATACGCAGTATTTT. It encodes CASSSPAGDTQYF. Variable domain in full (rest from reference TRBV19 and TRBJ2-3): DGGITQSPKYLFRKEGQNVTLSCEQNLNHDAMYWYRQDPGQGLRLIYYSQIVNDFQKGDIAEGYSVSREKKESFPLTVTSAQKNPTAFYLCASSSPAGDTQYFGPGTRLTVL.

CDR3 protein: CASISPLSSYEQYF. Written as DNA, the CDR3 is TGTGCCAGCATATCCCCGTTGAGCTCCTACGAGCAGTACTTC. The rearrangement joins TRBV6-5 to TRBJ2-7; D not resolved. V lost 7 bases and J lost 0, with 13 bases in between. Germline CDR1 MNHEY, CDR2 SVGAGI. The CDR3 totals 14 residues.

V usage is TRBV7-6 and J usage is TRBJ2-1; no firm D call. The CDR3 consists of 14 residues. Per germline, CDR1 SGHVS and CDR2 FNYEAQ. V was clipped by 5 bases and J by 8 bases, with 16 bases between them. CDR3 sequence: CASSPLFQVDEQFF. For the CDR3, the DNA is TGTGCCAGCAGCCCCCTCTTTCAGGTCGATGAGCAGTTCTTC.

This chain connects TRBV20-1 to TRBJ2-7, with 13 bases identical to TRBD2. V was pared by 5 bases and J by 0 bases, with 10 bases of the junction left unmatched. Germline V gene sequence: CDR1 DFQATT, CDR2 SNEGSKA (reference sequence). The CDR3 length is 17 residues. CDR3 protein: CSAGGTSGKGGSYEQYF. Written as DNA, the CDR3 is TGCAGTGCTGGTGGGACTAGCGGGAAAGGAGGCTCCTACGAGCAGTACTTC.

The rearrangement links TRBV21-1 to TRBJ2-7; the table calls TRBD1, which could not be checked here. TRBV21-1 is a known pseudogene. The length of the CDR3 is 13 residues. As DNA, the CDR3 is TGTGCCAGCAGTCAACTAAGGGGGAGCAGGGGCTACTTC. It encodes CASSQLRGSRGYF.

The chain couples TRBV6-1 to TRBJ2-7, with D possibly TRBD2 on 5 matching bases. The germline V gene encodes CDR1 MNHNS and CDR2 SASEGT. The CDR3 length is 15 residues. Trimming pared 0 bases from V and 3 bases from J, leaving 12 bases between. The CDR3 nucleotides are TGTGCCAGCAGTGAAGCGGACCTAGCAGGCTACGAGCAGTACTTC. It translates to CASSEADLAGYEQYF.

This clone showed up many times. The rearrangement links TRBV3-1 (or the pseudogene TRBV3-2) to TRBJ2-1; possible D gene TRBD1, 7 bases. CDR1 LGHDT and CDR2 YNNKEL come from the germline V gene (reference sequence). Trimming cost V 6 bases and J 8 bases, with 20 bases left between them. The CDR3 has 15 amino acids. CDR3 sequence (DNA): TGTGCCAGCAGATGGGCCCAGGGGGGTAGCGATGAGCAGTTCTTC. This sequence encodes CASRWAQGGSDEQFF.

This clone occurred once. This chain uses TRBV30 with TRBJ2-3; 7 bases map to TRBD2. The V and J ends lost 3 bases and 14 bases, in that order; junction bases with no gene match: 14. The CDR3 runs to 13 residues. The germline CDR1 and CDR2 sequences are GTSNPN and SVGIG (reference sequence). The CDR3 coding sequence is TGTGCCTGGAGCAGTATTGGGAGCGGGGTGAGGTATTTT. This encodes CAWSSIGSGVRYF.

This clone was recorded a few times. The same CDR3 can be traced to other DNA sequences in this sample. The J gene is TRBJ2-3, the V gene TRBV5-4; 12 bases fit TRBD2. J was trimmed by 5 bases and V by 3 bases; bases with no gene match: 4. Germline V gene sequence: CDR1 SGHNT, CDR2 YYREEE (reference sequence). CDR3 size: 15 residues. DNA of the CDR3: TGTGCCAGCAGCTCTAGCGGGGGGGCCGGAGATACGCAGTATTTT. Protein product: CASSSSGGAGDTQYF.

This clone was seen only once. The rearrangement links TRBV6-5 to TRBJ1-1, with a weak D call TRBD1 (5 bases). CDR1 and CDR2 (germline): MNHEY, SVGAGI. The CDR3 runs to 13 residues. V gave up 6 bases and J gave up 8 bases, with 16 bases separating them. Here the CDR3 DNA reads TGTGCCAGCAGGCTGACCCCAGGGTCAGAAGCTTTCTTT. As protein: CASRLTPGSEAFF.